These T cell receptor beta chains were read from a single sample in a study of T-cell reconstitution after alpha-beta-depleted transplantation in children. TCRdb re-called the PCR reads with MiXCR, one entry per CDR3 protein. The top ten hold 2% to 3% of the sample, which has hundreds of thousands of distinct CDR3 sequences, about 33% seen once. The sequencing here drew on PBMCs from the stem cell graft donor, taken from the stem cell graft. The source of these receptors is a human donor who donated a stem cell graft to a child with aplastic anemia. The CDR3 runs from the conserved cysteine through the conserved F or W. Each record gives: clone size, V gene, D gene, J gene, CDR3 protein, CDR3 DNA. A D gene is named only where the DNA matches it firmly. The size of a clone is reported for some rows only, either as once, few or many, or as a class for expanded clones.

size: NA; V: TRBV7-6; D: NA; J: TRBJ2-7; CDR3: CASSPVFQGTHEQYF; DNA: TGTGCCAGCAGCCCTGTTTTTCAGGGGACCCACGAGCAGTACTTC
size: NA; V: TRBV19; D: TRBD2; J: TRBJ2-7; CDR3: CASSFTGTRTYEQYF; DNA: TGTGCCAGTAGTTTTACCGGGACTAGGACCTACGAGCAGTACTTC
size: NA; V: TRBV27; D: TRBD1; J: TRBJ2-7; CDR3: CASSFRGQGASEQYF; DNA: TGTGCCAGCAGTTTCCGAGGACAGGGGGCCTCCGAGCAGTACTTC
size: NA; V: TRBV19; D: NA; J: TRBJ1-2; CDR3: CASRARYGYTF; DNA: TGTGCCAGTAGAGCCCGCTATGGCTACACCTTC
size: NA; V: TRBV19; D: TRBD1; J: TRBJ1-5; CDR3: CASSTWDRGKMNSNQPQHF; DNA: TGTGCCAGTAGTACCTGGGACAGGGGAAAGATGAATAGCAATCAGCCCCAGCATTTT
size: NA; V: TRBV5-1; D: NA; J: TRBJ2-1; CDR3: CASSPAGPYNEQFF; DNA: TGCGCCAGCAGCCCGGCTGGGCCATACAATGAGCAGTTCTTC
size: NA; V: TRBV18; D: TRBD1; J: TRBJ1-5; CDR3: CASSPRGQGNQPQHF; DNA: TGTGCCAGCTCACCAAGGGGACAGGGTAATCAGCCCCAGCATTTT
size: NA; V: TRBV5-1; D: TRBD2; J: TRBJ2-3; CDR3: CASSPTSGRDTQYF; DNA: TGCGCCAGCAGCCCGACTAGCGGGAGAGATACGCAGTATTTT
size: NA; V: TRBV20-1; D: TRBD2; J: TRBJ2-1; CDR3: CSARDPAGAYNEQFF; DNA: TGCAGTGCTAGAGATCCGGCGGGGGCCTACAATGAGCAGTTCTTC
size: few; V: TRBV12-3/TRBV12-4; D: TRBD2; J: TRBJ2-3; CDR3: CASSPTSERTDTQYF; DNA: TGTGCCAGCAGCCCGACTAGCGAACGCACAGATACGCAGTATTTT
size: few; V: TRBV20-1; D: TRBD1; J: TRBJ1-2; CDR3: CSARTTGNYGYTF; DNA: TGCAGTGCTAGAACGACAGGGAACTATGGCTACACCTTC
size: NA; V: TRBV7-9; D: NA; J: TRBJ2-3; CDR3: CASSLEGIGDTQYF; DNA: TGTGCCAGCAGCTTAGAAGGCATTGGTGATACGCAGTATTTT
size: few; V: TRBV28; D: NA; J: TRBJ2-7; CDR3: CASSFTAITGDEQYF; DNA: TGTGCCAGCAGTTTTACGGCGATTACGGGGGACGAGCAGTACTTC
size: NA; V: TRBV9; D: NA; J: TRBJ2-7; CDR3: CASSVGGGITYEQYF; DNA: TGTGCCAGCAGCGTAGGGGGCGGCATTACCTACGAGCAGTACTTC
size: NA; V: TRBV30; D: NA; J: TRBJ1-2; CDR3: CAWGYGYTF; DNA: TGTGCCTGGGGATATGGCTACACCTTC
size: many; V: TRBV5-5; D: NA; J: TRBJ1-1; CDR3: CASRQDLNTEAFF; DNA: TGTGCCAGTCGACAGGATCTGAACACTGAAGCTTTCTTT
size: NA; V: TRBV18; D: NA; J: TRBJ1-1; CDR3: CASSVMNTEAFF; DNA: TGTGCCAGCTCAGTTATGAACACTGAAGCTTTCTTT
size: NA; V: TRBV5-1; D: TRBD2; J: TRBJ2-1; CDR3: CASGTSDTYNEQFF; DNA: TGCGCCAGCGGGACTAGCGATACCTACAATGAGCAGTTCTTC
size: NA; V: TRBV3-1; D: TRBD1; J: TRBJ2-7; CDR3: CATGGIDEQYF; DNA: TGTGCCACAGGGGGAATAGACGAGCAGTACTTC
size: few; V: TRBV4-3; D: NA; J: TRBJ1-5; CDR3: CASSQDFIAQPQHF; DNA: TGCGCCAGCAGCCAAGATTTTATCGCGCAGCCCCAGCATTTT
size: few; V: TRBV12-3/TRBV12-4; D: TRBD1; J: TRBJ2-5; CDR3: CASSNRDRTIATQYF; DNA: TGTGCCAGCAGCAATAGGGACAGGACCATTGCGACCCAGTACTTC
size: few; V: TRBV5-1; D: NA; J: TRBJ2-1; CDR3: CASSSGPGNEQFF; DNA: TGCGCCAGCAGCTCGGGACCAGGGAATGAGCAGTTCTTC
size: NA; V: TRBV18; D: TRBD2; J: TRBJ2-1; CDR3: CASSPPGLAGVHEQFF; DNA: TGTGCCAGCTCACCACCGGGACTAGCGGGAGTCCATGAGCAGTTCTTC
size: NA; V: TRBV5-1; D: NA; J: TRBJ1-2; CDR3: CASSLPGSAPGYTF; DNA: TGCGCCAGCAGCTTGCCCGGCAGTGCCCCTGGCTACACCTTC
size: NA; V: TRBV4-3; D: NA; J: TRBJ1-1; CDR3: CASSLLGPGTEAFF; DNA: TGCGCCAGCAGCCTCCTTGGCCCGGGGACTGAAGCTTTCTTT
size: few; V: TRBV10-1; D: NA; J: TRBJ2-1; CDR3: CASSESLSGPYNEQFF; DNA: TGCGCCAGCAGTGAGTCGCTCAGCGGTCCCTACAATGAGCAGTTCTTC
size: few; V: TRBV11-2; D: NA; J: TRBJ1-1; CDR3: CASSITDSMNTEAFF; DNA: TGTGCCAGCAGCATCACCGACAGTATGAACACTGAAGCTTTCTTT
size: NA; V: TRBV15; D: TRBD2; J: TRBJ2-1; CDR3: CATSRADSGRASYNEQFF; DNA: TGTGCCACCAGCAGAGCGGATAGCGGGAGGGCCTCCTACAATGAGCAGTTCTTC
size: few; V: TRBV4-3; D: TRBD1; J: TRBJ2-5; CDR3: CASSQEPGTGVVTQYF; DNA: TGCGCCAGCAGCCAAGAACCCGGGACAGGGGTTGTGACCCAGTACTTC
size: many; V: TRBV20-1; D: NA; J: TRBJ2-7; CDR3: CSARDRAGPYEQYF; DNA: TGCAGTGCTAGAGATCGGGCGGGGCCATACGAGCAGTACTTC
size: NA; V: TRBV6-1; D: TRBD1; J: TRBJ1-3; CDR3: CASSLPGQGGNTIYF; DNA: TGTGCCAGCAGCCTACCGGGACAGGGTGGAAACACCATATATTTT
size: few; V: TRBV7-2; D: NA; J: TRBJ2-1; CDR3: CASSGGPSRYEQFF; DNA: TGTGCCAGCAGTGGAGGGCCCTCGAGGTATGAGCAGTTCTTC
size: NA; V: TRBV6-6; D: NA; J: TRBJ1-1; CDR3: CASNLGGGEAFF; DNA: TGTGCCAGCAACCTAGGAGGGGGTGAAGCTTTCTTT
size: few; V: TRBV9; D: TRBD2; J: TRBJ2-7; CDR3: CASSQGTSEHTRYF; DNA: TGTGCCAGCAGCCAAGGGACTAGCGAACACACCAGGTACTTC
size: NA; V: TRBV29-1; D: NA; J: TRBJ2-5; CDR3: CSADPDGVETQYF; DNA: TGCAGCGCCGATCCCGACGGGGTAGAGACCCAGTACTTC
size: NA; V: TRBV19; D: NA; J: TRBJ1-1; CDR3: CASSVRTVAEAFF; DNA: TGTGCCAGTAGTGTAAGGACAGTCGCTGAAGCTTTCTTT
size: NA; V: TRBV10-3; D: NA; J: TRBJ2-7; CDR3: CAISRDETYEQYF; DNA: TGTGCCATCAGCCGGGACGAGACCTACGAGCAGTACTTC
size: few; V: TRBV20-1; D: NA; J: TRBJ2-3; CDR3: CSASLGALLTTDTQYF; DNA: TGCAGTGCTAGTCTGGGGGCCCTACTCACGACAGATACGCAGTATTTT
size: few; V: TRBV7-9; D: NA; J: TRBJ1-1; CDR3: CASSSPGGGQPNTEAFF; DNA: TGTGCCAGCAGCTCCCCGGGGGGAGGACAGCCGAACACTGAAGCTTTCTTT
size: few; V: TRBV2; D: TRBD2; J: TRBJ2-3; CDR3: CASRLTGGLNTQYF; DNA: TGTGCCAGCAGGCTGACGGGGGGTCTGAATACGCAGTATTTT
size: NA; V: TRBV28; D: TRBD2; J: TRBJ2-7; CDR3: CASSLWGEGSHEQYF; DNA: TGTGCCAGCAGTTTATGGGGGGAGGGCTCCCACGAGCAGTACTTC
size: NA; V: TRBV20-1; D: NA; J: TRBJ2-1; CDR3: CSARVRGAEQFF; DNA: TGCAGTGCTAGAGTACGCGGGGCTGAGCAGTTCTTC
size: NA; V: TRBV27; D: TRBD1; J: TRBJ1-1; CDR3: CASSLRTGGQGVTEAFF; DNA: TGTGCCAGCAGTTTAAGGACCGGAGGACAGGGCGTCACTGAAGCTTTCTTT
size: few; V: TRBV6-1; D: NA; J: TRBJ2-2; CDR3: CASSGTDNTGELFF; DNA: TGTGCCAGCAGTGGGACCGATAACACCGGGGAGCTGTTTTTT
size: once; V: TRBV4-3; D: TRBD1; J: TRBJ1-3; CDR3: CASSHTGQSRNTIYF; DNA: TGCGCCAGCAGCCATACGGGACAGTCCCGAAACACCATATATTTT
size: NA; V: TRBV12-3/TRBV12-4; D: NA; J: TRBJ1-1; CDR3: CASRSGTDGNTEAFF; DNA: TGTGCCAGCAGATCCGGGACCGACGGAAACACTGAAGCTTTCTTT
size: NA; V: TRBV18; D: NA; J: TRBJ1-2; CDR3: CASSPDIRNRVYGYTF; DNA: TGTGCCAGCTCACCAGATATCCGAAACAGGGTCTATGGCTACACCTTC
size: few; V: TRBV12-2; D: NA; J: TRBJ2-5; CDR3: CASSLSRIQETQYF; DNA: TGTGCCAGCAGCTTATCCAGGATCCAAGAGACCCAGTACTTC
size: NA; V: TRBV5-1; D: TRBD2; J: TRBJ2-3; CDR3: CASSLSGGPQDTQYF; DNA: TGCGCCAGCAGCTTATCGGGAGGGCCTCAAGATACGCAGTATTTT
size: NA; V: TRBV19; D: TRBD1; J: TRBJ1-2; CDR3: CASSFTYRDRGTNYGYTF; DNA: TGTGCCAGTAGTTTTACCTACCGGGACAGGGGCACCAACTATGGCTACACCTTC